This T cell receptor (beta chain) derives from a study of blood T cell repertoires in COVID-19. Trimming took 8 bases from V and 5 from J; bases not matched to a gene: 7. Germline V lookup: CDR1 MDHEN, CDR2 SYDVKM. The CDR3 has 14 residues. Authors' methods: Estimated nucleated cell counts came from reference gene primer amplification. Only in-frame clones appear in the TCRdb table, and some are missing; sequencing was by immunoSEQ multiplex PCR. The DNA was the basis for D and trimming; V, J and clone size are from that table. The table has tens of thousands of clones, 89% seen once. This clone was detected once.

The specimen sequenced was peripheral blood. V is TRBV28 and J is TRBJ1-4; TRBD1 agrees at 8 bases. The source is a man aged 65 to 79 with active or convalescent COVID-19. The CDR3 DNA is TGTGCCAGCCTACTACAGGGGGGGAATGAAAAACTGTTTTTT. Its translation is CASLLQGGNEKLFF.